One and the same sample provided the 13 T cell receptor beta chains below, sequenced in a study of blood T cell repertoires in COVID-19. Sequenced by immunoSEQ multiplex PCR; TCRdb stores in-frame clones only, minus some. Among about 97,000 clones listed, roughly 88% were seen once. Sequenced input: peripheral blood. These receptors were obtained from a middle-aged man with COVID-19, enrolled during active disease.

The CDR3 is CASSIVQGAGQPQHF. The CDR3 DNA follows: TGTGCCAGTAGTATAGTACAGGGGGCGGGTCAGCCCCAGCATTTT. This chain connects TRBV19 to TRBJ1-5, with 9 bases lining up with TRBD1. This CDR3 region has 15 residues. Germline V gives CDR1 LNHDA, CDR2 SQIVND (reference sequence). V lost 1 base and J lost 6; bases outside the gene matches: 4.

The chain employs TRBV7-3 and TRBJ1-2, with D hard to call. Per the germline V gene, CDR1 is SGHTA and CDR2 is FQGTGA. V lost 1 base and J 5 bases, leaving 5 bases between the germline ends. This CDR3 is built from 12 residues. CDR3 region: CASSLSGYGYTF. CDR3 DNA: TGTGCCAGCAGCTTAAGCGGGTATGGCTACACCTTC.

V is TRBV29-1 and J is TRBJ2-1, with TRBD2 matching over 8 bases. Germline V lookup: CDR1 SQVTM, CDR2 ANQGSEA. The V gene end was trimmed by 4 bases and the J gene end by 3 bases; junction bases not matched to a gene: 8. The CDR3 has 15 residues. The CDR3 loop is CSVVSGGGRYNEQFF. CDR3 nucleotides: TGCAGCGTTGTCTCGGGGGGGGGTCGCTACAATGAGCAGTTCTTC.

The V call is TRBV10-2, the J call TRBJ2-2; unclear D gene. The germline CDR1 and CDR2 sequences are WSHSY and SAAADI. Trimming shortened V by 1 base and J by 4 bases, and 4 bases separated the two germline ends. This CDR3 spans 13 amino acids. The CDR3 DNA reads TGCGCCAGCAGTGAGTGGGCCACCGGGGAGCTGTTTTTT. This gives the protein CASSEWATGELFF.

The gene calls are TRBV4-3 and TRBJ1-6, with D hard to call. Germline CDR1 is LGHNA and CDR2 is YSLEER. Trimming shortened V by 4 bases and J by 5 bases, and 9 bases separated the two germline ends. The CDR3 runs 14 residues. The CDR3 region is CASSLGVDNSPLHF. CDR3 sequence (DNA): TGCGCCAGCAGCCTCGGGGTTGATAATTCACCCCTCCACTTT.

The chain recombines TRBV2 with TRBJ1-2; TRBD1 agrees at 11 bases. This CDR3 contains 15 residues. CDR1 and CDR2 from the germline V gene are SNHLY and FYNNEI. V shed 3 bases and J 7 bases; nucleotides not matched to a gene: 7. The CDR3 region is CASSDLGQGASGYTF. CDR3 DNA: TGTGCCAGCAGTGACCTAGGACAGGGGGCAAGTGGCTACACCTTC.

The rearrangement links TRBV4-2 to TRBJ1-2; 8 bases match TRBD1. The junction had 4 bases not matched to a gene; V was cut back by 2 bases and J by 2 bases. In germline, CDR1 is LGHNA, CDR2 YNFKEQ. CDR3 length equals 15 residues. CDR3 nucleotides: TGTGCCAGCAGCCAAATGGACAGGGACAACTATGGCTACACCTTC. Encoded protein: CASSQMDRDNYGYTF.

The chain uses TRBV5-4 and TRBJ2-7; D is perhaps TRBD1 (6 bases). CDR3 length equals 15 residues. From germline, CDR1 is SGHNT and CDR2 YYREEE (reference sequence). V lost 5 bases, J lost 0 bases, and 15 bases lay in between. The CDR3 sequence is CASRTFRGSSYEQYF. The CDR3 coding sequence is TGTGCCAGCAGGACCTTCAGGGGATCCTCCTACGAGCAGTACTTC.

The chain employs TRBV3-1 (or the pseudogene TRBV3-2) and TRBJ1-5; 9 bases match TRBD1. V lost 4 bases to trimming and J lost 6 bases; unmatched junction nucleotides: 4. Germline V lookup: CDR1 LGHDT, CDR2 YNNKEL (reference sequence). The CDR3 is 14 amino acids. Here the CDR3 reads CASSLGQGSQPQHF. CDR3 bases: TGTGCCAGCAGCCTCGGACAGGGGAGTCAGCCCCAGCATTTT.

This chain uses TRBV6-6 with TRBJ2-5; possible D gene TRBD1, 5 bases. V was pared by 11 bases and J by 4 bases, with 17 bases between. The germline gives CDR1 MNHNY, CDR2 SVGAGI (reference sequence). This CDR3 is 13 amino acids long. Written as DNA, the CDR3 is TGTGCCTCCCTCGCAGGGTTGAGAGAGACCCAGTACTTC. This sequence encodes CASLAGLRETQYF.

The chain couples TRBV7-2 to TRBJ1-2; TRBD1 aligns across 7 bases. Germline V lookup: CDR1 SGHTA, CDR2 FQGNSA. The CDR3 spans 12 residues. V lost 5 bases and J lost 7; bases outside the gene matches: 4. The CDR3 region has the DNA TGTGCCAGCAGCCCCGACAGGGTTGGCTACACCTTC. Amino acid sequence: CASSPDRVGYTF.

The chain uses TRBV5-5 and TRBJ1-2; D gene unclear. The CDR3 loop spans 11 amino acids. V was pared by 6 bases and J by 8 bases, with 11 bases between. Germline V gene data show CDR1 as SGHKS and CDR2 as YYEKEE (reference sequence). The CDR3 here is CASTNLEGYTF. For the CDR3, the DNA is TGTGCCAGCACCAACCTCGAGGGCTACACCTTC.

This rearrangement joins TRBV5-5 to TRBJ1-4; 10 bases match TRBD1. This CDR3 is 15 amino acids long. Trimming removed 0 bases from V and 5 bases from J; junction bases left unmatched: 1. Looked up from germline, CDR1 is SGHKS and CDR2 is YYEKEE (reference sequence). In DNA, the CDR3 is TGTGCCAGCAGCTTGGTGGGACAGGGGAATGAAAAACTGTTTTTT. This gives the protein CASSLVGQGNEKLFF.